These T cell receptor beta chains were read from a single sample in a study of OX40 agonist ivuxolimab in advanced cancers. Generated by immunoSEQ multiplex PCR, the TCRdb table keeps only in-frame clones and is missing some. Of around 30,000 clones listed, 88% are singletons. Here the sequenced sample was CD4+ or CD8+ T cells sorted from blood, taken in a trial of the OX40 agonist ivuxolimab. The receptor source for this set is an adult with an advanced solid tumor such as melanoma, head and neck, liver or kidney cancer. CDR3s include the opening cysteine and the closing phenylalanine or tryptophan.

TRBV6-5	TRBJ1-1	CASSLALRWNTEAFF
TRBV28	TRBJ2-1	CASSSGSSYNEQFF
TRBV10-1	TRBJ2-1	CASSAVRDTPRSNEQFF
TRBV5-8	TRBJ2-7	CATTGAPHYEQYF
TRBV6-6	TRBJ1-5	CASSISGSSNQPQHF
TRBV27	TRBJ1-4	CASTSVEREKLFF
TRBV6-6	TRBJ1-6	CASSPFTSYNSPLHF
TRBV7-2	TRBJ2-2	CASSLRGGAGYGELFF
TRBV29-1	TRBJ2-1	CSVGNRSYNEQFF
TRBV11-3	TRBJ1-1	CASSLGRRNTEAFF